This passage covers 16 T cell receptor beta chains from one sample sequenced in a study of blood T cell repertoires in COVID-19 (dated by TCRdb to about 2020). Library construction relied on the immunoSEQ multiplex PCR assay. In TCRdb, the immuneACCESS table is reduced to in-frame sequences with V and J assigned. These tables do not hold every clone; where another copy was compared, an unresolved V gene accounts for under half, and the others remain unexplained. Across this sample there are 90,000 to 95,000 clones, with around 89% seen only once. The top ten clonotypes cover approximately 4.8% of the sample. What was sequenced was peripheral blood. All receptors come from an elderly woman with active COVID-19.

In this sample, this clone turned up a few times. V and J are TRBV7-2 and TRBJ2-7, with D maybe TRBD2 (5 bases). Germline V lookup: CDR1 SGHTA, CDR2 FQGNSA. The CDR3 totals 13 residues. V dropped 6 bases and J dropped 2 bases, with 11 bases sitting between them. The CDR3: CASRPPGTYEQYF. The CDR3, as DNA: TGTGCCAGCAGACCTCCGGGGACCTACGAGCAGTACTTC.

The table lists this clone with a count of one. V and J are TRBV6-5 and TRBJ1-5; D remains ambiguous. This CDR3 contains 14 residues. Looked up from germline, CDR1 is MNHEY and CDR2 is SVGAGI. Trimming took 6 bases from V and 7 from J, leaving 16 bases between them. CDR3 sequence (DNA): TGTGCCAGCAGAGAGGGCGGGGTGAAGCAGCCCCAGCATTTT. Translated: CASREGGVKQPQHF.

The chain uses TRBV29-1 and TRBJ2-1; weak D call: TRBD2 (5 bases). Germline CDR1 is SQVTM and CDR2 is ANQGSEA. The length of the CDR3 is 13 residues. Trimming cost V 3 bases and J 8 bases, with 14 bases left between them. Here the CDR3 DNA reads TGCAGCGTTGAGACGGGCCGGGGAGATGAGCAGTTCTTC. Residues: CSVETGRGDEQFF.

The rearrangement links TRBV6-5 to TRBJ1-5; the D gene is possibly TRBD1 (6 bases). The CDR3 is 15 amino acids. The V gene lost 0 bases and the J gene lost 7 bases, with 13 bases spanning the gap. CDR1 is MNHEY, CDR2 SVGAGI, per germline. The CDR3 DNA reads TGTGCCAGCAGTTACTCTCAGGGGTCTGGGCAGCCCCAGCATTTT. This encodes CASSYSQGSGQPQHF.

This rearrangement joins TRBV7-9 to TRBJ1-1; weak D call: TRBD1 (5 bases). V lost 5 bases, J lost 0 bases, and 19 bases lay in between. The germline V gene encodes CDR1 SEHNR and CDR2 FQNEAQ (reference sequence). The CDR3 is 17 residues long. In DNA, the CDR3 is TGTGCCAGCAGCCCCGATCTCGACAGCCCTATGAACACTGAAGCTTTCTTT. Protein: CASSPDLDSPMNTEAFF.

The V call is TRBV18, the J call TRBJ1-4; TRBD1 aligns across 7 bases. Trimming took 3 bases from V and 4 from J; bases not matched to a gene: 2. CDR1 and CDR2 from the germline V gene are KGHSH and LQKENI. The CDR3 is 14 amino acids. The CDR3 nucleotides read TGTGCCAGCTCACCGACAGGGAATAATGAAAAACTGTTTTTT. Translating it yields CASSPTGNNEKLFF.

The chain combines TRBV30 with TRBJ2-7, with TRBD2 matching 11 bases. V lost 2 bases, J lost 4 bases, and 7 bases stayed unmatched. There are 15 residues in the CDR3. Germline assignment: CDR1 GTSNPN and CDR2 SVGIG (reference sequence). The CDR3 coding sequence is TGTGCCTGGAGTCCCAGGCTAGCGGGAGGTTACGAGCAGTACTTC. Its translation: CAWSPRLAGGYEQYF.

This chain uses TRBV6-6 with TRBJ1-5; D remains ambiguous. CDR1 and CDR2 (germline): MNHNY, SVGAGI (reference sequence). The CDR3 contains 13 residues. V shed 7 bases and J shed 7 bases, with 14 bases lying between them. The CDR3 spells CASIIGSSQPQHF. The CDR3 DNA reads TGTGCCAGCATTATTGGGAGTTCCCAGCCCCAGCATTTT.

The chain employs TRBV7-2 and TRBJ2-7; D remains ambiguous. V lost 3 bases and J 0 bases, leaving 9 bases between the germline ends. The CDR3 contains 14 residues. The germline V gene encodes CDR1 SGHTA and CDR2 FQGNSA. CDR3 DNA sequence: TGTGCCAGCAGCTTCCGAGGTACCTCCTACGAGCAGTACTTC. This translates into CASSFRGTSYEQYF.

The CDR3 here is CATSEAGTGGFRHEQFF. CDR3 nucleotide sequence: TGTGCCACCAGTGAGGCTGGGACAGGGGGTTTTCGGCATGAGCAGTTCTTC. The chain carries TRBV24-1 and TRBJ2-1; 11 nucleotides align to TRBD1. V lost 4 bases to trimming and J lost 8 bases; unmatched junction nucleotides: 12. Per germline, CDR1 KGHDR and CDR2 SFDVKD. The CDR3 runs 17 residues.

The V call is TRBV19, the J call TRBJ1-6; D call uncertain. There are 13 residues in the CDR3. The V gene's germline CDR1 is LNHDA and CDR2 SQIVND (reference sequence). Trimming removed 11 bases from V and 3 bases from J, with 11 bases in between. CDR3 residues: CAVRQDYNSPLHF. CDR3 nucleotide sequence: TGTGCCGTCCGGCAGGACTATAATTCACCCCTCCACTTT.

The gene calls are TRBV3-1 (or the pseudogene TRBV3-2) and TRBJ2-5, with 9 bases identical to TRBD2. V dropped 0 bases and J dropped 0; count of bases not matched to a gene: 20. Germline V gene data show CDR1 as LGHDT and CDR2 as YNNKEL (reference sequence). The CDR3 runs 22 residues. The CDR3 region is CASSQDNYGLAGSFEYQETQYF. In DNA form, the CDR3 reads TGTGCCAGCAGCCAAGATAATTACGGGCTAGCGGGAAGTTTTGAGTACCAAGAGACCCAGTACTTC.

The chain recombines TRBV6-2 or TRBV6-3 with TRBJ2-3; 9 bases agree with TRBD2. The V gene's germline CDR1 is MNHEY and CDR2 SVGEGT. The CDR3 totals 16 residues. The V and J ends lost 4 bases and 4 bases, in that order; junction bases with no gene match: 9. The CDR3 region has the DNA TGTGCCAGCAGTTCCAAGACTAGCGGCTCTTCAGATACGCAGTATTTT. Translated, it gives CASSSKTSGSSDTQYF.

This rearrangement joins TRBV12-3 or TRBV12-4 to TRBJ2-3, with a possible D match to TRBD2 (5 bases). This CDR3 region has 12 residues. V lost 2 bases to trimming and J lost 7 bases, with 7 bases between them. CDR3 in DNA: TGTGCCAGCAGTTTACTAGCAAATACGCAGTATTTT. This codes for CASSLLANTQYF.

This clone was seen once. The CDR3: CASSFPGTVSRQPQHF. The CDR3 DNA sequence: TGTGCCAGCAGTTTCCCCGGGACAGTATCTAGACAGCCCCAGCATTTT. The V and J genes are TRBV28 and TRBJ1-5, with 7 positions matching TRBD1. Looked up from germline, CDR1 is MDHEN and CDR2 is SYDVKM. The V and J ends lost 3 bases and 7 bases, in that order; junction bases with no gene match: 12. The CDR3 loop spans 16 amino acids. The whole variable domain, remainder taken from reference TRBV28 and TRBJ1-5, is DVKVTQSSRYLVKRTGEKVFLECVQDMDHENMFWYRQDPGLGLRLIYFSYDVKMKEKGDIPEGYSVSREKKERFSLILESASTNQTSMYLCASSFPGTVSRQPQHFGDGTRLSIL.

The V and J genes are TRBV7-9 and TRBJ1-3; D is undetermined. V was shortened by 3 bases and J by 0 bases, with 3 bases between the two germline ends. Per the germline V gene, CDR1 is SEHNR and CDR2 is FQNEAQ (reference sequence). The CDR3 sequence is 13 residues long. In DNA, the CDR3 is TGTGCCAGCAGCTTCCTCTCTGGAAACACCATATATTTT. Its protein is CASSFLSGNTIYF.